These 9 T cell receptor beta chains were all obtained from the same sample, sequenced in a study of control samples from healthy donors and cancer patients. Using immunoSEQ multiplex PCR, the repertoire was profiled, and TCRdb retains in-frame clones only, with some absent. The repertoire holds approximately 130,000 clones, with 80% to 90% as singletons. The sample taken for sequencing was blood. These receptors all come from a man aged 55-75 years in good health.

This clone was recorded a few times. The genes are TRBV2 and TRBJ1-5; D unclear. CDR1 and CDR2 (germline): SNHLY, FYNNEI. The CDR3 runs to 14 residues. Between the trimmed V and J ends, which lost 3 bases and 2 bases, there was a span of 8 bases. Here the CDR3 DNA reads TGTGCCAGCAGTGAGAGGGTTGGCAATCAGCCCCAGCATTTT. Protein: CASSERVGNQPQHF.

The CDR3 sequence is CASSYSRGLGYTF. CDR3 bases: TGTGCCAGCAGTTACTCGAGGGGGTTGGGCTACACCTTC. The V call is TRBV6-5, the J call TRBJ1-2, with D perhaps TRBD1 (6 bases). Germline V gene lookup returns CDR1 MNHEY and CDR2 SVGAGI. The ends were cut back, 0 bases at V and 8 bases at J, with 10 bases in the middle. The CDR3 consists of 13 residues.

V and J are TRBV12-3 or TRBV12-4 and TRBJ1-1; D possibly corresponds to TRBD1 (6 bases). The CDR3 has 13 residues. V was pared by 3 bases and J by 10 bases, with 15 bases between. The CDR3 sequence is CASSFQGTARAFF. The CDR3 bases are TGTGCCAGCAGTTTCCAGGGGACGGCGCGAGCTTTCTTT.

The V gene is TRBV28, the J gene TRBJ1-4, with D perhaps TRBD1 (5 bases). Deletions cut 2 bases from V and 8 bases from J, with 12 bases between. Per the germline V gene, CDR1 is MDHEN and CDR2 is SYDVKM. This CDR3 comprises 14 residues. The CDR3 protein is CASSLQGGQEKLFF. The CDR3 DNA is TGTGCCAGCAGTTTACAGGGAGGACAAGAAAAACTGTTTTTT.

This sequence joins TRBV27 and TRBJ2-2; 7 bases are shared with TRBD1. This CDR3 is built from 15 residues. Trimming took 6 bases from V and 5 from J; bases not matched to a gene: 9. Per the germline V gene, CDR1 is MNHEY and CDR2 is SMNVEV (reference sequence). CDR3 DNA: TGTGCCAGCAGAAGGGGACAGATACGTACCGGGGAGCTGTTTTTT. This translates into CASRRGQIRTGELFF.

The chain joins TRBV19 to TRBJ2-4; no definite D call. This CDR3 comprises 15 residues. The V end lost 3 bases, the J end lost 9 bases, and 18 bases lay between the germline ends. Germline assignment: CDR1 LNHDA and CDR2 SQIVND (reference sequence). This CDR3 is CASSIPSTAVFIQYF. In nucleotides, the CDR3 is TGTGCCAGTAGTATCCCTTCTACGGCGGTTTTCATTCAGTACTTC.

This chain uses TRBV4-3 with TRBJ1-2, with D unresolved. In germline, CDR1 is LGHNA, CDR2 YSLEER. The V and J ends lost 2 bases and 8 bases respectively, with 24 bases between them. There are 17 residues in the CDR3. The CDR3 region has the DNA TGCGCCAGCAGCCAAAGACCCGGGGAAGCCCTAGAGCCCGGCTACACCTTC. Encoded protein: CASSQRPGEALEPGYTF.

This chain joins TRBV6-6 and TRBJ2-3; D might be TRBD2 (6 bases). Germline CDR1 is MNHNY and CDR2 is SVGAGI (reference sequence). Trimming removed 7 bases from V and 15 bases from J, with 23 bases in between. The CDR3 totals 13 residues. The CDR3 DNA follows: TGTGCCAGCACCCCCGGTGGCCGGGAGTTCCAATATTTT. Residues: CASTPGGREFQYF.

This chain joins TRBV10-3 and TRBJ1-1; no clear D gene. Germline V gene lookup returns CDR1 ENHRY and CDR2 SYGVKD. With 0 bases removed from V and 3 bases from J, the gap between germline ends came to 5 bases. The CDR3 sequence is 13 residues long. The CDR3 here is CAISESRDTEAFF. Written as DNA, the CDR3 is TGTGCCATCAGTGAGTCCCGAGACACTGAAGCTTTCTTT.